Listed below are T cell receptor beta chains from one sample, sequenced in a study of shared clonotypes between healthy human individuals. Assay: immunoSEQ multiplex PCR; the TCRdb copy retains only in-frame clones and omits some. The table lists 2,100,000 or so clones, 90% to 96% of them singletons, with around 0.13% in the top ten. Input material: naive CD4+ T cells sorted from blood. Source of these receptors: a man between 18 and 35 years old in good health. Each CDR3 is given with its conserved first and last residue. The D gene is left open where the match is weak. Clone size appears in some rows only: once, few, many, or a class for an expanded clone.

DNA	CDR3	D	V	J	size
TGTGCCAGCAGCGTAGGGGCGGGAGTAGAAACCGGGGAGCTGTTTTTT	CASSVGAGVETGELFF	TRBD2	TRBV9	TRBJ2-2	NA
TGCGCCAGCCATGGGGGGCTCGGGGAACCTTACTATGGCTACACCTTC	CASHGGLGEPYYGYTF	NA	TRBV4-1	TRBJ1-2	NA
TGTGCCATCAGTGAGAACACTGAAGCTTTCTTT	CAISENTEAFF	NA	TRBV10-3	TRBJ1-1	few
TGTGCCAGCAGCCCGCAGGGGGCGTCTAAGGGCTACACCTTC	CASSPQGASKGYTF	TRBD1	TRBV5-5	TRBJ1-2	NA
TGTGCCAGCAGCATCCCAATCGGGGGGGGAGAGCAGTACTTC	CASSIPIGGGEQYF	TRBD2	TRBV5-4	TRBJ2-7	NA
TGCAGCGCAGGAACCGCTAATTCACCCCTCCACTTT	CSAGTANSPLHF	NA	TRBV29-1	TRBJ1-6	NA
TGTGCCACCCAGAAGACAGGGACCGGGGAGCTGTTTTTT	CATQKTGTGELFF	TRBD1	TRBV6-1	TRBJ2-2	NA
TGTGCCAGCAGCAAAGTCGGACAGGGAGACCAAGAGACCCAGTACTTC	CASSKVGQGDQETQYF	NA	TRBV21-1	TRBJ2-5	NA
TGTGCCAGCAGCGCCGGGACAGGGGCTGGCTACACCTTC	CASSAGTGAGYTF	TRBD1	TRBV6-5	TRBJ1-2	NA
TGTGCCATCTCGACAGCGACAGGCGGGGGGTATGGCTACACCTTC	CAISTATGGGYGYTF	NA	TRBV19	TRBJ1-2	NA
TGTGCCATCAGTGAGGTGGAGGGTTTCAATCAGCCCCAGCATTTT	CAISEVEGFNQPQHF	NA	TRBV10-3	TRBJ1-5	NA
TGTGCCAGCAGTTACACCGGGACAGGGGACTCCTACGAGCAGTACTTC	CASSYTGTGDSYEQYF	TRBD1	TRBV6-5	TRBJ2-7	once
TGTGCCAGCAGTGAAGGGGTTCAAGGTGGAAACACCATATATTTT	CASSEGVQGGNTIYF	NA	TRBV2	TRBJ1-3	once
TGTGCCAGCAGCTTCTCCGGGACTAGCGGGCAAAACATTCAGTACTTC	CASSFSGTSGQNIQYF	TRBD2	TRBV7-2	TRBJ2-4	NA
TGTGCCAGCAGTTACGGGGTATCCTACGAGCAGTACTTC	CASSYGVSYEQYF	NA	TRBV6-5	TRBJ2-7	NA
TGTGCCAGCAGCACTACCCCTCTTGCGGCTAGCACAGATACGCAGTATTTT	CASSTTPLAASTDTQYF	NA	TRBV7-6	TRBJ2-3	NA
TGTGCCGCCACGAACGGATACGAGCAGTACTTC	CAATNGYEQYF	NA	TRBV6-5	TRBJ2-7	NA
TGTGCCAGCAGCCGTAGCGTGGACAGCGGAAGCCTCTATGGCTACACCTTC	CASSRSVDSGSLYGYTF	NA	TRBV5-4	TRBJ1-2	NA
TGTGCCAGTAGATCCTGGGAGGGGGACACTGAAGCTTTCTTT	CASRSWEGDTEAFF	NA	TRBV19	TRBJ1-1	NA
TGTGCCAGCAGCTCCGGTCGGGGGGAGACCCAGTACTTC	CASSSGRGETQYF	NA	TRBV25-1	TRBJ2-5	NA
TGTGCCAGCAGTCGGACACGGACTAATGAAAAACTGTTTTTT	CASSRTRTNEKLFF	NA	TRBV6-5	TRBJ1-4	NA
TGTGCCTGGAGTGTTTTTGAGACCCAGTACTTC	CAWSVFETQYF	NA	TRBV30	TRBJ2-5	NA
TGTGCCAGCTCACTGCGGGTCTCCACAGATACGCAGTATTTT	CASSLRVSTDTQYF	NA	TRBV18	TRBJ2-3	NA
TGTGCCAGCTCACCATACGGGAATGAGCAGTTCTTC	CASSPYGNEQFF	NA	TRBV18	TRBJ2-1	once
TGCGCCAGCACCAGATCTAGCACAGATACGCAGTATTTT	CASTRSSTDTQYF	NA	TRBV10-1	TRBJ2-3	NA
TGCGCCAGCAGCTCGGGACAGGGGAACACTGAAGCTTTCTTT	CASSSGQGNTEAFF	TRBD1	TRBV5-1	TRBJ1-1	NA
TGTGCCAGCAGGACGGACAGTAACTATGGCTACACCTTC	CASRTDSNYGYTF	NA	TRBV6-1	TRBJ1-2	NA
TGTGCCACCCTGACAGGAGTTCGCACCGGGGAGCTGTTTTTT	CATLTGVRTGELFF	NA	TRBV11-2	TRBJ2-2	once
TGTGCCAGCAGCCGACTAGCGGGGCATGAGCAGTTCTTC	CASSRLAGHEQFF	TRBD2	TRBV11-3	TRBJ2-1	once
TGTGCCAGCAGTGCGACCCCGGGACAGGGCCTCCCCGAGCAGTACTTC	CASSATPGQGLPEQYF	TRBD1	TRBV25-1	TRBJ2-7	NA
TGTGCCAGCAAGGGGTCCTGGTCCTACGAGCAGTACTTC	CASKGSWSYEQYF	NA	TRBV6-1	TRBJ2-7	NA
TGTGCCAGCAAGCAGAGCTCCTATAATTCACCCCTCCACTTT	CASKQSSYNSPLHF	NA	TRBV6-1	TRBJ1-6	NA
TGCGCCAGCAGCTTTGGACCTAGCGAAAAACTGTTTTTT	CASSFGPSEKLFF	NA	TRBV5-1	TRBJ1-4	NA
TGCGCCAGCAGCTTGATGACTAGCGGGTTTACATACGAGCAGTACTTC	CASSLMTSGFTYEQYF	TRBD2	TRBV5-1	TRBJ2-7	once
TGTGCCAGCAGTACAGGAGACACTGAAGCTTTCTTT	CASSTGDTEAFF	NA	TRBV7-8	TRBJ1-1	NA
TGTGCCACCAGCAGAGATAGGGGGGGTCAAGAGACCCAGTACTTC	CATSRDRGGQETQYF	NA	TRBV15	TRBJ2-5	NA
TGTGCCAGCAGAGCGGGACTAGCGGGAATACTCTCCTACGAGCAGTACTTC	CASRAGLAGILSYEQYF	TRBD2	TRBV27	TRBJ2-7	NA